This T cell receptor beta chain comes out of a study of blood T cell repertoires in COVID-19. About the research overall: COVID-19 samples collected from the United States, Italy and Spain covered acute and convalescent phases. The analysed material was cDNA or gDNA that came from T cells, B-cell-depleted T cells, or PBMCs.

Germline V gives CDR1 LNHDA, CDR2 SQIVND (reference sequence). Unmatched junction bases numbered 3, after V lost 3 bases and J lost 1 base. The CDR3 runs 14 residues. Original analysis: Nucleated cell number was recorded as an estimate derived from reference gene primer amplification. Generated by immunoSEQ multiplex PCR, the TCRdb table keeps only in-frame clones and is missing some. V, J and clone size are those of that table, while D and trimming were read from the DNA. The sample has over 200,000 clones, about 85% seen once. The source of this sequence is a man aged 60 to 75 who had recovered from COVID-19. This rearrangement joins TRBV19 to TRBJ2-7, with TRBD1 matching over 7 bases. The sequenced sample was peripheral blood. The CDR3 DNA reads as TGTGCCAGTAGTATGGAGGACAGGTCCTACGAGCAGTACTTC. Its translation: CASSMEDRSYEQYF.